A selection of T cell receptor beta chains follows, all from one sample in a study of OX40 agonist ivuxolimab in advanced cancers. Repertoires were generated with immunoSEQ multiplex PCR, while TCRdb's copy carries only in-frame clones and drops some. The repertoire includes roughly 80,000 clones, approximately 85% of them detected once, and under 2.5% sits in the top ten. The material sequenced was CD4+ or CD8+ T cells sorted from blood, taken in a trial of the OX40 agonist ivuxolimab. The receptors stem from an adult with an advanced solid tumor such as melanoma, head and neck, liver or kidney cancer. CDR3s include the opening cysteine and the closing phenylalanine or tryptophan. Fields, in order: D gene, clone size, J gene, V gene, CDR3 DNA, CDR3 protein. The D gene is left open where the match is weak. The size field is filled for only some rows; it gives once, few, many or a size class.

>NA|NA|TRBJ2-7|TRBV30
TGTGGGGTTGGTAGAGGGTTATACGAGCAGTACTTC
CGVGRGLYEQYF
>NA|NA|TRBJ1-4|TRBV28
TGTGCCAGCTCCCGAGGGGGGGCGTCTGAAAAACTGTTTTTT
CASSRGGASEKLFF
>TRBD1|NA|TRBJ2-5|TRBV28
TGTGCCAGCAGTGGTCGTGGGGACAGCTTTTTTCAAGAGACCCAGTACTTC
CASSGRGDSFFQETQYF
>TRBD2|once|TRBJ2-1|TRBV7-3
TGTGCCAGCAGCCGCCCCGGGGAGCGGGGATACAATGAGCAGTTCTTC
CASSRPGERGYNEQFF
>TRBD1|NA|TRBJ2-2|TRBV5-1
TGCGCCAGCAGCTTAGACAGGGCGGGGAACACCGGGGAGCTGTTTTTT
CASSLDRAGNTGELFF
>TRBD1|NA|TRBJ2-7|TRBV6-1
TGTGCCAGCAGTGGGCGAGGGACAGGAATTACCTACGAGCAGTACTTC
CASSGRGTGITYEQYF
>TRBD2|NA|TRBJ2-3|TRBV11-2
TGTGCCAGCAGCTCCCGGGGACTAGCGGAAGATACGCAGTATTTT
CASSSRGLAEDTQYF
>NA|NA|TRBJ1-1|TRBV25-1
TGTGCCAGCAGGCGGGGGACTGAAGCTTTCTTT
CASRRGTEAFF
>NA|NA|TRBJ2-1|TRBV29-1
TGCAGCGTTGACAGGGGTGGTGAGCAGTTCTTC
CSVDRGGEQFF
>NA|few|TRBJ2-7|TRBV23-1
TGCGCCAGCAGTCAATCCCGGGGGGCCGACTACGAGCAGTACTTC
CASSQSRGADYEQYF
>NA|NA|TRBJ2-4|TRBV11-3
TGTGCCAGCAGCACCTACAGGGAAAACATTCAGTACTTC
CASSTYRENIQYF
>NA|NA|TRBJ1-5|TRBV27
TGTGCCAGCAGTCCCCTACAGGGTCTGAATCAGCCCCAGCATTTT
CASSPLQGLNQPQHF
>TRBD2|NA|TRBJ2-7|TRBV18
TGTGCCAGCTCCCTAACGACTAGCGGGGAAGACGAGCAGTACTTC
CASSLTTSGEDEQYF